This T cell receptor (beta chain) was profiled in a study of shared clonotypes between healthy human individuals (dated by TCRdb to the early 2020s). With respect to the entire study: The cohort included three men and a couple of women between 18 and 49 years of age. To increase sequencing depth and limit assay-specific biases, TCR repertoire library preparation and sequencing were carried out by different laboratories using diverse techniques. For each donor, CD4 naive and CD4 memory were each given three plates, CD8 naive was given two plates, and CD8 memory was given one plate. To estimate repertoire size and how much clonotype sharing occurs between individuals, the study deeply sequenced the blood TCR repertoires of roughly 5 healthy adults. Leukapheresis yielded between about 0.94 and 9 billion PBMCs per donor. The full study reports these points: Incomplete sequencing was indicated by rarefaction of sorted-subset datasets, despite the large sequencing depth. Naive subsets generally had larger estimated clonotype richness than memory subsets. Because the study included only a small number of donors, the genetic and exposure-history diversity represented was limited. Only blood was sampled, and tissue TCR repertoires likely differ from those in blood. Clonotypes shared by all four sorted-subset donors showed higher generation probabilities than non-shared clonotypes. About 4.5% of naive CD4, 3.5% of naive CD8, 2.3% of memory CD4, and approximately 0.4% of memory CD8 clonotypes were shared across a few donors. Pairwise subsampling led to the expectation that sequencing depth would affect the degree of clonotype sharing among donors.

Using the deep immunoSEQ assay, TCR CDR3 regions were amplified from genomic DNA by multiplex PCR. Extracted genomic DNA from each cell subset was distributed evenly across all wells of several immunoSEQ 96-well plates, and each plate was treated as a replicate. For sorted subsets, each replicate PCR was loaded with approximately 190 ng genomic DNA, equivalent to 30,000 or so T cell genomes. The purified libraries were quantified using a Qubit 3.0 fluorometer, sized with a Bioanalyzer 2100, and then quantified again using the KAPA Library Quantification kit. Every immunoSEQ 96-well plate was sequenced on a separate single-read 150-cycle Illumina NextSeq 550 flow cell. Concerning the study's data processing: Because the immunoSEQ output included only junctional sequences and no quality scores, the filtering could not be the same as the filtering used for full-length reads. To assign V/J genes and CDR3, sequences were annotated using PyIR, a Python wrapper for IgBLAST v1.9, with IMGT germline references. Reads were removed for weak V/J assignments (E-value above 1e-6), missing CDR3, stop codons, out-of-frame junctions, or ambiguous translated residues. A V3J clonotype was defined by an identical inferred V gene, J gene, and CDR3 amino acid sequence. Percentage overlap between repertoires was computed as shared unique clonotypes divided by the size of the smaller repertoire. RTK rarefaction, the Chao1 estimator, and Recon v2.1 estimates of unobserved clonotypes were used to assess repertoire richness. Generation probabilities for all TCRbeta clonotypes obtained by the gDNA method from several donors were computed using OLGA. Imported from immuneACCESS, the table was reduced by TCRdb to in-frame sequences with V and J called. These copies leave out some clones; in studies compared against another copy, an unresolved V gene accounts for under half, and the cause of the remainder is not known. The V and J calls and the clone size are those of that table, but D and trimming were determined from the DNA. The sample table records roughly 1,800,000 clones; 85% to 95% of these occur just once. The top ten hold more than 0.9% of the sample.

From the germline V gene, CDR1 is MGHRA and CDR2 is YSYEKL. Cut back by 4 bases and 2 bases, the V and J ends lie 14 bases apart. Counted from cysteine to phenylalanine, this CDR3 has 15 amino acids. The retained sequence is limited to the CDR3, 45 bases, with the frame set at the first base. As regards this clone: Its antigen is not yet known. No qualities accompany the bases; no much larger clone lies one base away.

CD8 naive samples consisted of CD45RO-negative cells that were positively selected for CCR7, yielding a CD45RA+CCR7+ population without TemRA cells. The donors were healthy, HIV-negative adults with no recently reported acute infections or vaccinations. All donors were Caucasian adults living in Nashville, Tennessee, USA. Blood was obtained by leukapheresis, after which PBMCs were separated by Ficoll-Histopaque density gradient centrifugation and cryopreserved in liquid nitrogen vapor phase. Analytical flow cytometry was used to check the purity and quantity of every magnetically sorted T cell population. Genomic DNA was isolated from every sorted fraction and measured by UV absorbance on a Nanodrop 2000c.

The TCR sequence derives from a man younger than 30 in good health. Sequencing input: naive CD8+ T cells sorted from blood. Reading the label with the study, this specimen's cell subset or site is: CD45RA+CCR7+. The chain is assembled from TRBV4-1 and TRBJ2-5; perhaps TRBD1 is the D gene, with 6 bases matching. The CDR3 protein: CASSPLLGQQETQYF. The DNA reads as follows: TGCGCCAGCAGCCCCCTCCTTGGACAGCAAGAGACCCAGTACTTC.